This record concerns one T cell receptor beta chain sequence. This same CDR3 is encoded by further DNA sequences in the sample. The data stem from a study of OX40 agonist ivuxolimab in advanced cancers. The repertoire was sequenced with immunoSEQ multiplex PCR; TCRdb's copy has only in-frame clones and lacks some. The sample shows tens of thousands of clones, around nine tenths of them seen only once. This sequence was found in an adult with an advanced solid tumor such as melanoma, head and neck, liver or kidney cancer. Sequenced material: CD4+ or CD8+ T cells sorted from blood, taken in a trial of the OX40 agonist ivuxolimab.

Here the CDR3 reads CAISGGRDQPQHF. CDR3 nucleotides: TGTGCCATCAGTGGGGGCAGGGATCAGCCCCAGCATTTT. V and J are TRBV10-3 and TRBJ1-5; D might be TRBD1 (5 bases). The ends were cut back, 4 bases at V and 5 bases at J, with 9 bases in the middle. The CDR3 runs to 13 residues. The V gene's germline CDR1 is ENHRY and CDR2 SYGVKD.